These T cell receptor beta chains were read from a single sample in a study of blood T cells in healthy people across ages. MiXCR was run by TCRdb on the 5' RACE reads, yielding one entry per CDR3 protein. The table has some 1,000,000 distinct CDR3 sequences, under 30% seen once. A further study also used this sample, focusing on T cells of mothers and their children.

The sequenced material came from blood. Every receptor here comes from a girl aged 2 to 9 in good health. CDR3s include the opening cysteine and the closing phenylalanine or tryptophan. The D gene is left open where the match is weak. Not all rows give a size; the values are once, few, many and, for expanded clones, a class.

V	size	D	J	DNA	CDR3
TRBV7-9	NA	NA	TRBJ1-6	TGTGCCAGCAGCTTACCAGGGGTCAATTCTCCCCTCCACTTT	CASSLPGVNSPLHF
TRBV25-1	NA	TRBD1	TRBJ1-1	TGTGCCAGCAGTGATGCGGAACAGGGGCCTGGAGCTTTCTTT	CASSDAEQGPGAFF
TRBV5-1	few	NA	TRBJ1-1	TGCGCCAGCAGCCTAGCGGTAGGAGGCGAAGCTTTCTTT	CASSLAVGGEAFF
TRBV25-1	NA	NA	TRBJ2-5	TGTGCCAGCAGTGGAACGTACAGGGAGACCCAGTACTTC	CASSGTYRETQYF
TRBV3-1	NA	NA	TRBJ1-1	TGTGCCAGCAGCCAAGATTTCACCCACGCTGGCACGTTATGGACTGAAGCTTTCTTT	CASSQDFTHAGTLWTEAFF
TRBV3-1	few	NA	TRBJ2-7	TGTGCCAGCAGCCAAGATTATCGTAGTAGCGAGCAGTACTTC	CASSQDYRSSEQYF
TRBV6-5	NA	NA	TRBJ1-4	TGTGCCAGCAGTTACCTCTCGGGGGGGATGAGGGTAAAACTGTTTTTT	CASSYLSGGMRVKLFF
TRBV5-6	NA	TRBD2	TRBJ2-1	TGTGCCAGCAGCCCTGGACTAGCGGGGAAGAGCTCCTACAATGAGCAGTTCTTC	CASSPGLAGKSSYNEQFF
TRBV5-1	NA	TRBD2	TRBJ2-3	TGCGCCAGCAGCTGGTCCCTAGCGGAGAACACAGATACGCAGTATTTT	CASSWSLAENTDTQYF
TRBV5-1	NA	NA	TRBJ2-3	TGCGCCAGCAGCTCTTCGCACCGCACAGATACGCAGTATTTT	CASSSSHRTDTQYF
TRBV20-1	once	NA	TRBJ2-1	TGCAGTGCTAGAGATTGGGCGGCTTTCAATGAGCAGTTCTTC	CSARDWAAFNEQFF
TRBV20-1	few	NA	TRBJ1-1	TGCAGTGCCCCGGTCGCTTTCTTT	CSAPVAFF
TRBV28	NA	NA	TRBJ2-7	TGTGCCAGCAGCCCTCGGGACTTGATCCCATTCGAGCAGTACTTC	CASSPRDLIPFEQYF
TRBV29-1	few	NA	TRBJ2-7	TGCAGCGTTGAAGGACAGTCGAACGAGCAGTACTTC	CSVEGQSNEQYF
TRBV7-2	NA	NA	TRBJ2-5	TGTGCCAGCAGCTCAATTCGCAAGGGCCAAGAGACCCAGTACTTC	CASSSIRKGQETQYF
TRBV12-3/TRBV12-4	many	NA	TRBJ1-3	TGTGCCAGCAGCCCGAGCTCTGGAAACACCATATATTTT	CASSPSSGNTIYF
TRBV12-3/TRBV12-4	NA	NA	TRBJ2-1	TGTGCCAGCAGCCAACCTGGGGGTTACAATGAGCAGTTCTTC	CASSQPGGYNEQFF
TRBV18	NA	NA	TRBJ1-6	TGTGCCAGCTCTCCTAGCATTTCACCCCTCCACTTT	CASSPSISPLHF
TRBV14	few	TRBD2	TRBJ2-3	TGTGCCAGCAGCACCCGGACTAGCGGGATCGGCACAGATACGCAGTATTTT	CASSTRTSGIGTDTQYF
TRBV24-1	few	TRBD2	TRBJ2-1	TGTGCCACCAATAGCGGGGGGTACAGGGGTGAGCAGTTCTTC	CATNSGGYRGEQFF
TRBV7-9	NA	NA	TRBJ2-6	TGTGCCAGCAGCTTAGTTGAGTGGAGGGACCAGGTCTCTGGGGCCAACGTCCTGACTTTC	CASSLVEWRDQVSGANVLTF
TRBV27	NA	NA	TRBJ1-5	TGTGCCAGCAGTTTGAGCATATTATCAGCCCAGCATTTT	CASSLSILSAQHF
TRBV7-2	NA	TRBD1	TRBJ1-2	TGTGCCAGCAGCTTAGTCAGGGGGCAGGGTAACTATGGCTACACCTTC	CASSLVRGQGNYGYTF
TRBV10-1	NA	NA	TRBJ1-1	TGCGCCAGCGTCGCCAACGGGGGCACCACTGAAGCTTTCTTT	CASVANGGTTEAFF
TRBV4-1	NA	TRBD1	TRBJ2-3	TGCGCCAGCAGGGACAGGGTGAGCACAGATACGCAGTATTTT	CASRDRVSTDTQYF
TRBV4-1	NA	NA	TRBJ1-5	TGCGCCAGCAGCCAAGATCACCGCTCGGAACCCCAGCATTTT	CASSQDHRSEPQHF
TRBV28	few	NA	TRBJ2-1	TGTGCCAGCATGTTTTCTTGGCGGAATGAGCAGTTCTTC	CASMFSWRNEQFF
TRBV4-1	few	TRBD2	TRBJ2-1	TGCGCCAGCAGTCCCCAACTAGCGGGAGGGCCTGTAGAGCAGTTCTTC	CASSPQLAGGPVEQFF
TRBV20-1	NA	NA	TRBJ2-4	TGCAGTGCTAGCCCCCGGACTCCCCTGACCATTCAGTACTTC	CSASPRTPLTIQYF
TRBV4-1	NA	NA	TRBJ1-2	TGCGCCAGCAGCCAACAGCCGAACTATGGCTACACCTTC	CASSQQPNYGYTF
TRBV28	NA	TRBD2	TRBJ2-3	TGTGCCAGCAGGCGGGGAGGGGGCACAGATACGCAGTATTTT	CASRRGGGTDTQYF
TRBV12-3/TRBV12-4	NA	TRBD2	TRBJ2-3	TGTGCCAGCAGCCGACGAGCGGGGGCGGATACGCAGTATTTT	CASSRRAGADTQYF
TRBV20-1	NA	NA	TRBJ1-4	TGCAGTGCTGCACGGCAGGGGGAAAAACTGTTTTTT	CSAARQGEKLFF
TRBV6-2/TRBV6-3	few	NA	TRBJ1-1	TGTGCCAGCAGTTACATCGTTCGTCTTGGCCAGAACACTGAAGCTTTCTTT	CASSYIVRLGQNTEAFF
TRBV6-2/TRBV6-3	NA	TRBD1	TRBJ1-5	TGTGCCAGCACCCCGGGACAGGGGCGGGTGCCCCAGCATTTT	CASTPGQGRVPQHF
TRBV11-2	few	NA	TRBJ2-7	TGTGCCAGCAGCCAGAGCGCGGGATTCCTCTACGAGCAGTACTTC	CASSQSAGFLYEQYF
TRBV27	NA	TRBD1	TRBJ1-1	TGTGCCAGCAGTTACAGGGGCAGGGCCACTGAAGCTTTCTTT	CASSYRGRATEAFF
TRBV7-8	NA	NA	TRBJ1-4	TGTGCCAGCAGCTTACAGCTAGGGGAACTGTTTTTT	CASSLQLGELFF
TRBV11-2	NA	TRBD2	TRBJ2-1	TGTGCCAGCAGCCGAGGTGGGACTAGCGGAAAAGAGCAGTTCTTC	CASSRGGTSGKEQFF
TRBV5-1	NA	NA	TRBJ2-1	TGCGCCAGCAGTCTCATGAGCCCGCCCAAAGAGCAGTTCTTC	CASSLMSPPKEQFF
TRBV6-2/TRBV6-3	NA	TRBD2	TRBJ2-1	TGTGCCAGCAGTTACATCAGCGGGGGGCGGGATGAGCAGTTCTTC	CASSYISGGRDEQFF
TRBV24-1	NA	NA	TRBJ2-4	TGTGCCACCAGTGGTAGGGGAAACATTCAGTACTTC	CATSGRGNIQYF
TRBV28	few	NA	TRBJ2-7	TGTGCCAGCAGTTTAGTGACCGGGAGCGTCCACGAGCAGTACTTC	CASSLVTGSVHEQYF
TRBV27	NA	NA	TRBJ2-7	TGTGCCAGCAGCCCGTCCAAGACATTGGGTGTAGTGTACGAGCAGTACTTC	CASSPSKTLGVVYEQYF
TRBV12-3/TRBV12-4	few	NA	TRBJ2-7	TGTGCCAGCAGTTTAGTGGGGACGCGGTTC	CASSLVGTRF
TRBV7-2	NA	TRBD2	TRBJ2-3	TGTGCCAGCAGTCCAGGGACTAGCGGCAGATTCACAGATACGCAGTATTTT	CASSPGTSGRFTDTQYF
TRBV7-9	NA	TRBD1	TRBJ2-3	TGTGCCAGCAGCTTATCGTGGGACAGGGGAATAGGTACGCAGTATTTT	CASSLSWDRGIGTQYF
TRBV29-1	NA	NA	TRBJ1-2	TGCAGCGTTGAAGCTCGGGGTGGCTATGGCTACACCTTC	CSVEARGGYGYTF
TRBV4-3	few	NA	TRBJ1-1	TGCGCCAGCAGCCAAGGACTGATGAACACTGAAGCTTTCTTT	CASSQGLMNTEAFF
TRBV7-9	few	TRBD2	TRBJ2-7	TGTGCCAGCAGCTCTCCTTCTAGCGGGAGACCCTACGAGCAGTACTTC	CASSSPSSGRPYEQYF
TRBV27	NA	TRBD1	TRBJ2-1	TGTGCCAGTGGGGCATCGGGACAGGGTTACAATGAGCAGTTCTTC	CASGASGQGYNEQFF
TRBV7-2	NA	NA	TRBJ1-2	TGTGCCAGCAGCTTAGTGGCAGGGCGAAACTATGGCTACACCTTC	CASSLVAGRNYGYTF
TRBV7-2	few	TRBD1	TRBJ1-2	TGTGCCAGCAGCAATGGCACGGACAGGGGAGGTGGCTACACCTTC	CASSNGTDRGGGYTF
TRBV4-1	few	NA	TRBJ2-5	TGCGCCAGCAGCCAAGGGATCACGGAGACCCAGTACTTC	CASSQGITETQYF
TRBV3-1	once	NA	TRBJ2-1	TGTGCCAGCGGAGGGAAGGGACAAGGGACGGGACTGAGCGCTAGCGATGAGCAGTTCTTC	CASGGKGQGTGLSASDEQFF
TRBV7-2	NA	TRBD1	TRBJ1-2	TGTGCCAGCAGCTTTAGGACAGGGGCTCGGGGCTATGGCTACACCTTC	CASSFRTGARGYGYTF